This T cell receptor (beta chain) was identified during a study of blood T cell repertoires in COVID-19. Study context: Donors in the United States, Italy and Spain gave samples during acute or convalescent COVID-19.

From germline, CDR1 is SGHTA and CDR2 FQGNSA. The CDR3 has 12 amino acids. V lost 5 bases and J lost 4, with 6 bases in between. Per the original data handling: The authors estimated nucleated cell counts from reference gene primer amplification. Method: immunoSEQ multiplex PCR; TCRdb's copy keeps in-frame clones and lacks some. From that table come the V and J calls and clone size; the DNA was used to work out D and trimming. The table has around 260,000 clones, around 82% seen once. The rearrangement joins TRBV7-2 to TRBJ1-3; no definite D call. Specimen: peripheral blood. This clonotype originated in a woman aged 50 to 65 who had recovered from COVID-19. CDR3 coding DNA: TGTGCCAGCAGCCTGAGGGGAAACACCATATATTTT. Its translation is CASSLRGNTIYF.